Presented here are 20 T cell receptor beta chains from one specimen sequenced in a study of a mutant IDH1 vaccine in newly diagnosed glioma. Time point described: baseline, week 1 (first vaccination visit). The treatment here: pre-vaccination baseline after standard-of-care therapy. Repertoires were generated with immunoSEQ multiplex PCR, while TCRdb's copy carries only in-frame clones and drops some. In the table there are 98,000 or so clones, 85% to 90% of which are singletons. The sample consisted of PBMCs, taken from a glioma patient treated with radiotherapy, temozolomide or both. All receptors derive from a woman aged 50 to 60 with glioma.

This chain links TRBV30 with TRBJ1-2; no clear D. The germline V gene has CDR1 GTSNPN and CDR2 SVGIG (reference sequence). This CDR3 has 14 amino acids. The ends were cut back, 3 bases at V and 5 bases at J, with 16 bases in the middle. Here the CDR3 DNA reads TGTGCCTGGAGGACCTCCGGGAGAAGATATGGCTACACCTTC. Amino acid sequence: CAWRTSGRRYGYTF.

V gene TRBV15 combines with J gene TRBJ1-2; tentatively, D is TRBD1 (6 bases). The CDR3 extends over 13 amino acids. The germline V and J ends were trimmed by 1 base and 6 bases, with 9 bases remaining between them. Germline V gene lookup returns CDR1 LNHNV and CDR2 YYDKDF (reference sequence). This chain's CDR3 is CATSRVAGDGYTF. In DNA form, the CDR3 reads TGTGCCACCAGCAGAGTGGCAGGGGATGGCTACACCTTC.

The V call is TRBV7-6, the J call TRBJ1-1, with a tentative D call TRBD1 (6 bases). V was shortened by 3 bases and J by 1 base, with 12 bases between the two germline ends. Germline CDR1 reads SGHVS; CDR2 reads FNYEAQ. This CDR3 is built from 15 residues. CDR3 region: CASSFGQSSNTEAFF. The DNA of the CDR3 is TGTGCCAGCAGCTTTGGACAGAGTTCGAACACTGAAGCTTTCTTT. Full variable domain (remainder filled in from reference TRBV7-6 and TRBJ1-1): GAGVSQSPRYKVTKRGQDVALRCDPISGHVSLYWYRQALGQGPEFLTYFNYEAQQDKSGLPNDRFSAERPEGSISTLTIQRTEQRDSAMYRCASSFGQSSNTEAFFGQGTRLTVV.

The V call is TRBV21-1, the J call TRBJ2-3; no check of the table's D call, TRBD1, against the DNA was made. TRBV21-1 is noted as a pseudogene. The CDR3 runs to 15 residues. The CDR3 protein is CAKSLGDRAADTQYF. CDR3 coding DNA: TGTGCCAAATCCCTGGGCGACAGGGCAGCAGATACGCAGTATTTT.

The genes are TRBV18 and TRBJ2-5; D possibly matches TRBD1 or TRBD2 (6 bases each). Trimming took 3 bases from V and 4 from J, leaving 12 bases between them. This CDR3 comprises 14 residues. Germline V CDR1 and CDR2: KGHSH, LQKENI. The CDR3 here is CASSPTGGGETQYF. The CDR3 bases are TGTGCCAGCTCACCCACCGGGGGCGGAGAGACCCAGTACTTC.

The rearrangement uses TRBV20-1 and TRBJ1-1; D is undetermined. Germline CDR1 is DFQATT and CDR2 is SNEGSKA (reference sequence). This CDR3 has 11 residues. V was trimmed by 4 bases and J by 8 bases, leaving 11 bases between them. The CDR3 DNA follows: TGCAGTGCTATATCAGACTACGAAGCTTTCTTT. Translation: CSAISDYEAFF.

The chain combines TRBV10-3 with TRBJ2-7, with a possible D match to TRBD2 (6 bases). The CDR3 contains 14 residues. V lost 4 bases, J lost 3 bases, and 13 bases lay in between. Per germline, CDR1 ENHRY and CDR2 SYGVKD. The CDR3 region is CAISARPGDYEQYF. CDR3 sequence (DNA): TGTGCCATCAGTGCCCGCCCGGGGGACTACGAGCAGTACTTC.

The rearrangement joins TRBV5-1 to TRBJ1-4, with unresolved D. There are 13 residues in the CDR3. Germline assignment: CDR1 SGHRS and CDR2 YFSETQ. V was pared by 0 bases and J by 7 bases, with 7 bases between. The CDR3 region has the DNA TGCGCCAGCAGCTTGGACCGCGGTGAAAAACTGTTTTTT. The encoded protein is CASSLDRGEKLFF. Variable domain in full (rest from reference TRBV5-1 and TRBJ1-4): KAGVTQTPRYLIKTRGQQVTLSCSPISGHRSVSWYQQTPGQGLQFLFEYFSETQRNKGNFPGRFSGRQFSNSRSEMNVSTLELGDSALYLCASSLDRGEKLFFGSGTQLSVL.

The chain joins TRBV9 to TRBJ2-1; TRBD2 agrees at 15 bases. J lost 0 bases, V lost 4 bases, and 11 bases had no gene match. Germline CDR1 and CDR2: SGDLS and YYNGEE. The CDR3 contains 20 residues. CDR3: CASSHRTGTSGGSSYNEQFF. CDR3 DNA sequence: TGTGCCAGCAGCCATAGAACCGGGACTAGCGGGGGGAGCTCCTACAATGAGCAGTTCTTC.

The chain combines TRBV30 with TRBJ2-6, with D unclear. CDR1 and CDR2 (germline): GTSNPN, SVGIG (reference sequence). Trimming removed 4 bases at V and 0 bases at J, with 7 bases between. CDR3 size: 14 residues. The CDR3 DNA reads TGTGCCTGGAACCGGAACTCTGGGGCCAACGTCCTGACTTTC. Translation: CAWNRNSGANVLTF. The complete variable domain, with remaining parts taken from reference TRBV30 and TRBJ2-6, reads SQTIHQWPATLVQPVGSPLSLECTVEGTSNPNLYWYRQAAGRGLQLLFYSVGIGQISSEVPQNLSASRPQDRQFILSSKKLLLSDSGFYLCAWNRNSGANVLTFGAGSRLTVL.

The chain joins TRBV11-2 to TRBJ2-7, with D unclear. V was trimmed by 5 bases and J by 9 bases, leaving 11 bases between them. The germline CDR1 and CDR2 sequences are SGHAT and FQNNGV. This CDR3 region has 11 residues. The CDR3 DNA is TGTGCCAGCAGCGCGGCGAAGGTGCAGTACTTC. Translated: CASSAAKVQYF. Filled out from reference TRBV11-2 and TRBJ2-7, the complete variable domain reads EAGVAQSPRYKIIEKRQSVAFWCNPISGHATLYWYQQILGQGPKLLIQFQNNGVVDDSQLPKDRFSAERLKGVDSTLKIQPAKLEDSAVYLCASSAAKVQYFGPGTRLTVT.

V gene TRBV6-1 combines with J gene TRBJ1-6, with D unclear. The germline V and J ends were trimmed by 1 base and 4 bases, with 5 bases remaining between them. Germline V gene lookup returns CDR1 MNHNS and CDR2 SASEGT. This CDR3 has 14 amino acids. CDR3 bases: TGTGCCAGCAGTGAAGGTCCGTATAATTCACCCCTCCACTTT. As protein: CASSEGPYNSPLHF.

The CDR3 loop is CASSPLESSVSYEQYF. As DNA, the CDR3 is TGTGCCAGCTCACCACTCGAGTCGTCCGTCTCCTACGAGCAGTACTTC. The rearrangement links TRBV18 to TRBJ2-7; D remains ambiguous. V was shortened by 1 base and J by 0 bases, with 13 bases between the two germline ends. The V gene's germline CDR1 is KGHSH and CDR2 LQKENI. The length of the CDR3 is 16 residues. Looking up the rest from reference TRBV18 and TRBJ2-7 gives the full variable domain: NAGVMQNPRHLVRRRGQEARLRCSPMKGHSHVYWYRQLPEEGLKFMVYLQKENIIDESGMPKERFSAEFPKEGPSILRIQQVVRGDSAAYFCASSPLESSVSYEQYFGPGTRLTVT.

V gene TRBV5-1 combines with J gene TRBJ1-4, with TRBD1 identical over 7 bases. Losses at the gene ends were 2 bases for V and 2 bases for J; bases not matched to a gene: 3. Germline V gene sequence: CDR1 SGHRS, CDR2 YFSETQ. The CDR3 contains 15 residues. The CDR3 sequence: CASSLMTGTNEKLFF. CDR3 in DNA: TGCGCCAGCAGCTTAATGACAGGGACTAATGAAAAACTGTTTTTT.

V usage is TRBV5-6 and J usage is TRBJ2-7; D remains unclear. V gave up 0 bases and J gave up 5 bases, with 12 bases separating them. Per germline, CDR1 SGHDT and CDR2 YYEEEE. This CDR3 has 14 amino acids. Here the CDR3 DNA reads TGTGCCAGCAGCTTGGACAGAACCCCCCACGAGCAGTACTTC. Amino acid sequence: CASSLDRTPHEQYF.

The chain links TRBV30 to TRBJ2-3; the match to TRBD2 covers 16 bases. This CDR3 has 16 amino acids. The V gene's germline CDR1 is GTSNPN and CDR2 SVGIG (reference sequence). Germline trimming cut 2 bases from V and 7 bases from J; bases unmatched to any gene: 6. The CDR3 loop is CAWSTGLAGGRYTQYF. In DNA form, the CDR3 reads TGTGCCTGGAGTACGGGACTAGCGGGAGGGCGTTATACGCAGTATTTT.

A word on this clone: Other DNA sequences in this specimen translate into the identical CDR3. CDR3 protein: CASSVGTSGIYNEQFF. CDR3 sequence (DNA): TGTGCCAGCAGCGTAGGGACTAGCGGGATTTACAATGAGCAGTTCTTC. The chain uses TRBV9 and TRBJ2-1; 12 bases fit TRBD2. V was clipped by 0 bases and J by 4 bases; unmatched bases: 2. CDR3 length equals 16 residues. Germline CDR1 is SGDLS and CDR2 is YYNGEE.

Of note for this clone: The same CDR3 also results from other DNA sequences found in this sample. The gene calls are TRBV27 and TRBJ2-7, with TRBD2 matching 10 bases. The CDR3 extends over 13 amino acids. Germline assignment: CDR1 MNHEY and CDR2 SMNVEV (reference sequence). With 3 bases clipped from V and 7 bases from J, the junction kept 3 bases outside the gene matches. The CDR3 DNA follows: TGTGCCAGCAGTTTTGGGACTAGCGCTGAGCAGTACTTC. Residues: CASSFGTSAEQYF.

The gene calls are TRBV7-2 and TRBJ1-2, with D hard to call. V lost 1 base and J lost 7, with 7 bases in between. The CDR3 totals 12 residues. The germline CDR1 and CDR2 sequences are SGHTA and FQGNSA. The CDR3 sequence is CASSLEQSGYTF. The CDR3, as DNA: TGTGCCAGCAGCTTAGAACAGTCTGGCTACACCTTC.

The chain recombines TRBV27 with TRBJ2-2; possible D gene TRBD2, 7 bases. V was clipped by 0 bases and J by 4 bases, with 12 bases between them. Looked up from germline, CDR1 is MNHEY and CDR2 is SMNVEV (reference sequence). This CDR3 contains 16 residues. CDR3 nucleotides: TGTGCCAGCAGTTTATCAGGGGGGGAAGGCACCGGGGAGCTGTTTTTT. Protein product: CASSLSGGEGTGELFF.